The 24 T cell receptor beta chains given below trace back to one sample, sequenced in a study of Graves' ophthalmopathy and Graves' hyperthyroidism. Amplifying from RNA transcripts, the study obtained TCR beta CDR3 regions. Second-round multiplex PCR followed a first-round RT-PCR using HTBI primers. MiXCR, applied by TCRdb to the multiplex PCR reads, yields one record per CDR3 protein. Altogether about 210,000 distinct CDR3 sequences are present, approximately 29% being singletons, with the ten largest covering over 7.5%. The sample taken for sequencing was peripheral blood. The receptors originated from a man between 45 and 60 years old with Graves' ophthalmopathy.

This clonotype was seen many times. The J gene is TRBJ1-2, the V gene TRBV19, with D tentatively TRBD1 (5 bases). V lost 4 bases and J 4 bases, leaving 10 bases between the germline ends. This CDR3 spans 13 amino acids. Germline CDR1 is LNHDA and CDR2 is SQIVND (reference sequence). CDR3 in amino acids: CASSSRDGYGYTF. The CDR3 bases are TGTGCCAGTAGTAGCCGGGACGGCTATGGCTACACCTTC.

This clonotype has a handful of counts. The CDR3 loop is CASSQVSAGGYTF. DNA for the CDR3: TGTGCCAGCAGCCAAGTTAGCGCGGGGGGCTACACCTTC. This chain joins TRBV3-1 and TRBJ1-2, with no clear D. Germline V CDR1 and CDR2: LGHDT, YNNKEL (reference sequence). Trimming shortened V by 1 base and J by 8 bases, and 11 bases separated the two germline ends. The CDR3 totals 13 residues.

The sample holds many counts of this clonotype. The chain recombines TRBV19 with TRBJ1-5; 9 bases fit TRBD1. The CDR3 length is 15 residues. J lost 6 bases, V lost 5 bases, and 8 bases had no gene match. CDR1 LNHDA and CDR2 SQIVND come from the germline V gene (reference sequence). DNA of the CDR3: TGTGCCAGTAGTGACCCGGGACAGGGCGGTCAGCCCCAGCATTTT. Its protein product is CASSDPGQGGQPQHF.

This clonotype showed up many times. The rearrangement joins TRBV9 to TRBJ1-1, with D possibly being TRBD1 (5 bases). V was shortened by 2 bases and J by 0 bases, with 11 bases between the two germline ends. CDR3 size: 15 residues. The V gene's germline CDR1 is SGDLS and CDR2 YYNGEE. This CDR3 reads CASSVGAGMNTEAFF. In DNA form, the CDR3 reads TGTGCCAGCAGCGTCGGGGCGGGGATGAACACTGAAGCTTTCTTT.

In this sample, this clonotype turned up many times. The chain uses TRBV10-1 and TRBJ1-3; the D is unclear. Trimming removed 2 bases at V and 3 bases at J, with 8 bases between. CDR3 size: 14 residues. Germline CDR1 and CDR2: WNHNN and SYGVQD (reference sequence). The DNA of the CDR3 is TGCGCCAGCAGTGAGGCAGGCGATGGAAACACCATATATTTT. Its protein is CASSEAGDGNTIYF.

The sample holds many counts of this clonotype. The chain is built from TRBV4-3 and TRBJ2-2, with TRBD2 matching 13 bases. V lost 4 bases and J lost 4; bases outside the gene matches: 3. Germline CDR1 and CDR2: LGHNA and YSLEER. This CDR3 has 16 amino acids. The CDR3 nucleotides are TGCGCCAGCAGCCCTACTAGCGGGAGGGCCACCGGGGAGCTGTTTTTT. Amino acids: CASSPTSGRATGELFF.

There are a few counts of this clonotype. The CDR3 bases are TGTGCCAGCAGTCCGGGACAGGGGGACTCACAAGAGACCCAGTACTTC. Residues: CASSPGQGDSQETQYF. V and J are TRBV6-2 or TRBV6-3 and TRBJ2-5; 11 bases map to TRBD1. Unmatched junction bases numbered 7, after V lost 5 bases and J lost 2 bases. Germline-derived CDR1 and CDR2 are MNHEY and SVGEGT. The CDR3 totals 16 residues.

This clonotype was recorded many times. The genes are TRBV5-1 and TRBJ1-6; D unresolved. The V end was cut by 0 bases, the J end by 7 bases, with 5 bases between. CDR3 size: 13 residues. Germline CDR1 is SGHRS and CDR2 is YFSETQ. In DNA form, the CDR3 reads TGCGCCAGCAGCTTGGGCGAGAATTCACCCCTCCACTTT. The encoded protein is CASSLGENSPLHF.

This clonotype was seen many times. Its ends do not fully match the called genes, so a read error is possible. The chain joins TRBV5-1 to TRBJ2-7; 10 nucleotides agree with TRBD1. The CDR3 totals 14 residues. CDR1 and CDR2 from the germline V gene are SGHRS and YFSETQ. CDR3 residues: CAGSRDRGDYEQYF. Written as DNA, the CDR3 is TGCGCCGGCAGCCGGGACAGGGGAGACTACGAGCAGTACTTC. Drawing the rest from reference TRBV5-1 and TRBJ2-7, the complete variable domain is KAGVTQTPRYLIKTRGQQVTLSCSPISGHRSVSWYQQTPGQGLQFLFEYFSETQRNKGNFPGRFSGRQFSNSRSEMNVSTLELGDSALYLCAGSRDRGDYEQYFGPGTRLTVT.

The gene calls are TRBV29-1 and TRBJ2-7, with 9 bases lining up with TRBD1. Trimming removed 4 bases from V and 6 bases from J; junction bases left unmatched: 7. Germline loops: CDR1 SQVTM, CDR2 ANQGSEA. The CDR3 contains 13 residues. The CDR3, as DNA: TGCAGCGTTGCGGACAGGGGTTACGGCGAGCAGTACTTC. Translation: CSVADRGYGEQYF.

The genes are TRBV12-3 or TRBV12-4 and TRBJ2-7, with 7 positions matching TRBD2. The CDR3 spans 15 residues. V shed 6 bases and J 2 bases; nucleotides not matched to a gene: 10. The CDR3 coding sequence is TGTGCCAGCAGCAGGGAGCCGGGAGGCCCCTACGAGCAGTACTTC. As protein: CASSREPGGPYEQYF.

This clonotype has a count of ten or more. The chain carries TRBV30 and TRBJ1-5; D is unclear. Between the trimmed V and J ends, which lost 0 bases and 9 bases, there was a span of 9 bases. The CDR3 runs to 12 residues. Germline V lookup: CDR1 GTSNPN, CDR2 SVGIG (reference sequence). CDR3 residues: CAWSVLSLPQHF. CDR3 in DNA: TGTGCCTGGAGTGTACTATCACTGCCCCAGCATTTT.

This clonotype was counted ten times or more. The chain recombines TRBV29-1 with TRBJ2-7, with D perhaps matching TRBD2 (6 bases). CDR1 is SQVTM, CDR2 ANQGSEA, per germline. Between the trimmed V and J ends, which lost 0 bases and 6 bases, there was a span of 18 bases. This CDR3 is 15 amino acids long. Here the CDR3 reads CSVEEDPSGVSEQYF. In DNA, the CDR3 is TGCAGCGTTGAAGAAGATCCCTCGGGGGTGTCCGAGCAGTACTTC.

This clonotype came up many times. The chain couples TRBV2 to TRBJ1-5; D gene unclear. CDR1 and CDR2 from the germline V gene are SNHLY and FYNNEI. The ends were cut back, 5 bases at V and 4 bases at J, with 9 bases in the middle. The CDR3 spans 13 residues. The CDR3 sequence is CASSSDHNQPQHF. CDR3 sequence (DNA): TGTGCCAGCAGTTCGGATCATAATCAGCCCCAGCATTTT.

This clonotype was seen ten or more times. The chain links TRBV28 to TRBJ2-7, with 8 bases that match TRBD1. This CDR3 spans 15 amino acids. V shed 2 bases, J shed 4 bases, and the junction held 7 bases outside the gene matches. Germline lookup yields CDR1 MDHEN and CDR2 SYDVKM. CDR3 residues: CASSLLTGGVYEQYF. Written as DNA, the CDR3 is TGTGCCAGCAGTTTACTAACAGGGGGAGTTTACGAGCAGTACTTC. Full variable domain (missing parts from reference TRBV28 and TRBJ2-7): DVKVTQSSRYLVKRTGEKVFLECVQDMDHENMFWYRQDPGLGLRLIYFSYDVKMKEKGDIPEGYSVSREKKERFSLILESASTNQTSMYLCASSLLTGGVYEQYFGPGTRLTVT.

This clonotype was observed at least ten times. The rearrangement uses TRBV7-3 and TRBJ2-7; 8 bases are a match to TRBD2. CDR3 length: 21 residues. The V and J ends lost 6 bases and 2 bases, in that order; junction bases with no gene match: 27. Germline CDR1 is SGHTA and CDR2 is FQGTGA. Here the CDR3 reads CASRKLGGGVLLAGTPYEQYF. The CDR3 bases are TGTGCCAGCAGGAAACTAGGGGGGGGCGTGCTGTTAGCGGGGACACCCTACGAGCAGTACTTC.

The rearrangement uses TRBV6-2 or TRBV6-3 and TRBJ1-2; 8 nucleotides line up with TRBD1. The trim removed 6 bases at V and 6 bases at J, leaving 6 bases unmatched. Germline CDR1 reads MNHEY; CDR2 reads SVGEGT. The CDR3 is made up of 13 amino acids. CDR3: CASSATGDHGYTF. CDR3 bases: TGTGCCAGCAGCGCGACAGGGGACCATGGCTACACCTTC.

The V gene is TRBV11-3, the J gene TRBJ2-7, with D perhaps being TRBD1 or TRBD2 (5 bases each). This CDR3 contains 15 residues. The germline CDR1 and CDR2 sequences are SGHNT and YENEEA. Trimming pared 3 bases from V and 0 bases from J, leaving 12 bases between. The CDR3 nucleotides read TGTGCCAGCAGCTTTGGGGAGACAGACTCCTACGAGCAGTACTTC. It is translated as CASSFGETDSYEQYF. Full variable domain (missing parts from reference TRBV11-3 and TRBJ2-7): EAGVVQSPRYKIIEKKQPVAFWCNPISGHNTLYWYLQNLGQGPELLIRYENEEAVDDSQLPKDRFSAERLKGVDSTLKIQPAELGDSAVYLCASSFGETDSYEQYFGPGTRLTVT.

At least ten counts were recorded for this clonotype. CDR3 bases: TGTGCCAGCAGCTTCGGGGAAGAGACCCAGTACTTC. Protein product: CASSFGEETQYF. V gene TRBV11-2 combines with J gene TRBJ2-5; tentative D call: TRBD2 (5 bases). Trimming took 3 bases from V and 3 from J, leaving 5 bases between them. This CDR3 is built from 12 residues. Germline lookup yields CDR1 SGHAT and CDR2 FQNNGV.

The V call is TRBV6-2 or TRBV6-3, the J call TRBJ2-7, with TRBD2 matching over 13 bases. J gave up 4 bases and V 6 bases, and 9 bases lay outside the gene matches. This CDR3 spans 16 amino acids. Germline V gene sequence: CDR1 MNHEY, CDR2 SVGEGT. CDR3 region: CASSIGLAGVRYEQYF. The CDR3 bases are TGTGCCAGCAGCATCGGACTAGCGGGAGTTAGGTACGAGCAGTACTTC.

This clonotype was recorded many times. The V gene is TRBV6-5, the J gene TRBJ2-1; 13 bases align to TRBD2. This CDR3 is built from 19 residues. The germline V gene encodes CDR1 MNHEY and CDR2 SVGAGI. Unmatched junction bases numbered 16, after V lost 7 bases and J lost 4 bases. The DNA for the CDR3 is TGTGCCAGCAACAATATTGTGACTAGCGGGAGGAGGGGATACAATGAGCAGTTCTTC. Encoded protein: CASNNIVTSGRRGYNEQFF.

The chain couples TRBV20-1 to TRBJ1-5, with D perhaps TRBD1 (6 bases). CDR1 DFQATT and CDR2 SNEGSKA come from the germline V gene (reference sequence). This CDR3 spans 14 amino acids. V lost 3 bases to trimming and J lost 7 bases, with 16 bases between them. The CDR3: CSASQNRERQPQHF. CDR3 DNA: TGCAGTGCTAGCCAGAACAGGGAAAGGCAGCCCCAGCATTTT.

This clonotype has ten or more counts. The CDR3 nucleotides are TGTGCCAGCGTCGAAGAGGGGACTGAAAACTCCTACGAGCAGTACTTC. This codes for CASVEEGTENSYEQYF. The rearrangement joins TRBV6-1 to TRBJ2-7, with D possibly TRBD2 on 6 matching bases. Germline CDR1 MNHNS, CDR2 SASEGT. The CDR3 length is 16 residues. V lost 8 bases and J 0 bases, leaving 20 bases between the germline ends.

The genes are TRBV12-3 or TRBV12-4 and TRBJ1-6, with D hard to call. V was trimmed by 6 bases and J by 10 bases, leaving 22 bases between them. CDR3 length: 16 amino acids. The CDR3 reads CASSPLPPTGRSPLHF. The CDR3 DNA follows: TGTGCCAGCAGCCCCCTTCCCCCTACCGGCCGGTCACCCCTCCACTTT.